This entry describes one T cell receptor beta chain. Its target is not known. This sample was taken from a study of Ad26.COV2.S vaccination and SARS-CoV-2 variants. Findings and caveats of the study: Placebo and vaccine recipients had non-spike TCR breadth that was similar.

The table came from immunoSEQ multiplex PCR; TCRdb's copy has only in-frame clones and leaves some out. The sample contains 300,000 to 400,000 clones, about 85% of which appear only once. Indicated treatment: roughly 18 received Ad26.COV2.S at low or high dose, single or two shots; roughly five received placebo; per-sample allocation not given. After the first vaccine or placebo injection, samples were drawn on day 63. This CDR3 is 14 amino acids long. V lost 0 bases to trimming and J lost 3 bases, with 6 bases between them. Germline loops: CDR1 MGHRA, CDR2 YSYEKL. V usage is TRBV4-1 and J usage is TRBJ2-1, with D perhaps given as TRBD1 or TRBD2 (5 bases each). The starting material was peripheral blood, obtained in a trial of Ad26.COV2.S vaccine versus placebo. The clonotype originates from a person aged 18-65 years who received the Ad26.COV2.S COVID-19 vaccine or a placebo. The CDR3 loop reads CASSQEGVYNEQFF. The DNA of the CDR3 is TGCGCCAGCAGCCAAGAGGGGGTCTACAATGAGCAGTTCTTC.